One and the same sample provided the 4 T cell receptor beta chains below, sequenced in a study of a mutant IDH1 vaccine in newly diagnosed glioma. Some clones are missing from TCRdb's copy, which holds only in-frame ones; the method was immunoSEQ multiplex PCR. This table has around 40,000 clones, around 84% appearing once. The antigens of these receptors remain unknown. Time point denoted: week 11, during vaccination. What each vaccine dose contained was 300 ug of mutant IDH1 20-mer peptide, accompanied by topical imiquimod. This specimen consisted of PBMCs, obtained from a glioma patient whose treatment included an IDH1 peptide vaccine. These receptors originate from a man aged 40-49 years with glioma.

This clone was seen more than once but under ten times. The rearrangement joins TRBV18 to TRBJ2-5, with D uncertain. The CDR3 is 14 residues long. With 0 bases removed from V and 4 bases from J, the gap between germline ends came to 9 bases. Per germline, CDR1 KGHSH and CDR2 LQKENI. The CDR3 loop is CASSPPSGLETQYF. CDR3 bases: TGTGCCAGCTCACCACCGTCGGGTCTAGAGACCCAGTACTTC.

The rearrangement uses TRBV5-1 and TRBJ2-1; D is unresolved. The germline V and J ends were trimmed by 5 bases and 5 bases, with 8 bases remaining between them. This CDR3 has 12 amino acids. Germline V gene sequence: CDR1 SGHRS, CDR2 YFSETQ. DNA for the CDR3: TGCGCCAGCAGTAAACTCGACAATGAGCAGTTCTTC. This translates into CASSKLDNEQFF.

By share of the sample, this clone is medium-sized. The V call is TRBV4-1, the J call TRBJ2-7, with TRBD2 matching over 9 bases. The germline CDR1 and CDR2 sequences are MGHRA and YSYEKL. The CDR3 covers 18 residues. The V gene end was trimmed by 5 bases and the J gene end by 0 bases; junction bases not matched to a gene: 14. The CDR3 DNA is TGCGCCAGCAGCGGAAGCGGCCTAGCGGGACCGACCTCCTACGAGCAGTACTTC. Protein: CASSGSGLAGPTSYEQYF.

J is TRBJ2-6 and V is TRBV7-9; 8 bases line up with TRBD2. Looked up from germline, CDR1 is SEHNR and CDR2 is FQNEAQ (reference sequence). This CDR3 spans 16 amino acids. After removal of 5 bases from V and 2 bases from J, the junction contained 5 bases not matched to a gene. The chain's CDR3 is CASSPNSGTGANVLTF. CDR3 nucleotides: TGTGCCAGCAGCCCCAATAGCGGGACTGGGGCCAACGTCCTGACTTTC.